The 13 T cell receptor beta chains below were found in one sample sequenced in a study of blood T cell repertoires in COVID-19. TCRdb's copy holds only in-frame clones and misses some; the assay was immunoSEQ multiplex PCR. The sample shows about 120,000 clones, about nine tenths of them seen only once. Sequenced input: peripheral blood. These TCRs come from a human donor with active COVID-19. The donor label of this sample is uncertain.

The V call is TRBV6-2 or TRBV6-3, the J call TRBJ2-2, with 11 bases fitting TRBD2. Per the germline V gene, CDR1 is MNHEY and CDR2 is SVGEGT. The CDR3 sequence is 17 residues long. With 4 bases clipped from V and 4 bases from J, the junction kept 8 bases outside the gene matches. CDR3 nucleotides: TGTGCCAGCAGTTCCCTTAGCGGGGGGGCCGGCACCGGGGAGCTGTTTTTT. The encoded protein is CASSSLSGGAGTGELFF.

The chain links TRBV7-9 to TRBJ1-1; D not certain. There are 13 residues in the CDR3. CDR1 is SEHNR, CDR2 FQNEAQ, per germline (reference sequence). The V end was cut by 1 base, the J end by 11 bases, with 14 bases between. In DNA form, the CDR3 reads TGTGCCAGCAGCTTAGAGGAGGGCCTGCGGGCTTTCTTT. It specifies CASSLEEGLRAFF.

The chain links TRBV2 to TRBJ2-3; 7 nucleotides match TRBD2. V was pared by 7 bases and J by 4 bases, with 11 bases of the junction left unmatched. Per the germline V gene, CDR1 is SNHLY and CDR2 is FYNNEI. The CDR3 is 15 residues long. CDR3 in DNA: TGTGCCAGCAACCTTGGAGGGAGGGGCGCAGATACGCAGTATTTT. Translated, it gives CASNLGGRGADTQYF.

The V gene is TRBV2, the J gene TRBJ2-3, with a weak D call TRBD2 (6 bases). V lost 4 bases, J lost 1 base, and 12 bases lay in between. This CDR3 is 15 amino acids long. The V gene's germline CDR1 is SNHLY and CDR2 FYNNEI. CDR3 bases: TGTGCCAGCAGTGGTAACCAGCGGGGCACAGATACGCAGTATTTT. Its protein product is CASSGNQRGTDTQYF.

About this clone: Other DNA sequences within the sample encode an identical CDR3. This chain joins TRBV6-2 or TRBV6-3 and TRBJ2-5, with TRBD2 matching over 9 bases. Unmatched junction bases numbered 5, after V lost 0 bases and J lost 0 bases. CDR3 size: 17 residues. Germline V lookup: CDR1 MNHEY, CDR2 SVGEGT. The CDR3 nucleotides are TGTGCCAGCAGTTACTCGATCCTAGCGGGGAACCAAGAGACCCAGTACTTC. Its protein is CASSYSILAGNQETQYF.

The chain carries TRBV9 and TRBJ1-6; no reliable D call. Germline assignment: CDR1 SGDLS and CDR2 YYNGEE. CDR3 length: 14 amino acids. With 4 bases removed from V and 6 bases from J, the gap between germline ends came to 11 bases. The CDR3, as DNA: TGTGCCAGCAGCTCCAGAGGGAGTAATTCACCCCTCCACTTT. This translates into CASSSRGSNSPLHF.

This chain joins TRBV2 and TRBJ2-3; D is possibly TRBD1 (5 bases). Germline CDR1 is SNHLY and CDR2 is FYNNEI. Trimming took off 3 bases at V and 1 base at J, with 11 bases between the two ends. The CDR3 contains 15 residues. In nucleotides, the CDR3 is TGTGCCAGCAGTGAGTCTGGGGCTCGCACAGATACGCAGTATTTT. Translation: CASSESGARTDTQYF. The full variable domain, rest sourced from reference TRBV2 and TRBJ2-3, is EPEVTQTPSHQVTQMGQEVILRCVPISNHLYFYWYRQILGQKVEFLVSFYNNEISEKSEIFDDQFSVERPDGSNFTLKIRSTKLEDSAMYFCASSESGARTDTQYFGPGTRLTVL.

CDR3 region: CASSPTTDTQYF. The CDR3, as DNA: TGTGCCAGCAGCCCCACAACAGATACGCAGTATTTT. V gene TRBV7-6 combines with J gene TRBJ2-3; D is unresolved. Trimming took off 5 bases at V and 3 bases at J, with 6 bases between the two ends. CDR3 length: 12 amino acids. Germline V gives CDR1 SGHVS, CDR2 FNYEAQ. Drawing the rest from reference TRBV7-6 and TRBJ2-3, the complete variable domain is GAGVSQSPRYKVTKRGQDVALRCDPISGHVSLYWYRQALGQGPEFLTYFNYEAQQDKSGLPNDRFSAERPEGSISTLTIQRTEQRDSAMYRCASSPTTDTQYFGPGTRLTVL.

This chain's CDR3 is CASSYSSPPVNEQFF. The DNA of the CDR3 is TGTGCCAGCAGTTACTCCTCCCCGCCGGTTAATGAGCAGTTCTTC. The chain links TRBV6-5 to TRBJ2-1, with D unresolved. V was clipped by 0 bases and J by 7 bases, with 13 bases between them. This CDR3 has 15 amino acids. Germline CDR1 and CDR2: MNHEY and SVGAGI.

The CDR3 loop reads CASSQRPLAADTQYF. DNA of the CDR3: TGTGCCAGCAGCCAGCGCCCCCTCGCAGCGGATACGCAGTATTTT. This chain connects TRBV27 to TRBJ2-3, with D hard to call. Germline CDR1 is MNHEY and CDR2 is SMNVEV (reference sequence). The CDR3 sequence is 15 residues long. V lost 6 bases, J lost 6 bases, and 19 bases lay in between.

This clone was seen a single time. Here the CDR3 reads CASSQGSAETGGNEQFF. The CDR3 DNA sequence: TGTGCCAGCAGCCAAGGGTCTGCCGAGACAGGGGGAAATGAGCAGTTCTTC. The genes are TRBV4-2 and TRBJ2-1; 9 nucleotides match TRBD1. V was pared by 1 base and J by 7 bases, with 11 bases of the junction left unmatched. Germline lookup yields CDR1 LGHNA and CDR2 YNFKEQ. CDR3 length: 17 amino acids.

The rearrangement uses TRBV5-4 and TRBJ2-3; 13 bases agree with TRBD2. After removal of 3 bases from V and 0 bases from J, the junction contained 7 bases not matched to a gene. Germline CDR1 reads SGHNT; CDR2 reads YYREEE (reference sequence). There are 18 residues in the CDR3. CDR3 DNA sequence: TGTGCCAGCAGCTCGGGACTAGCGGGGAGGACTAGCACAGATACGCAGTATTTT. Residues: CASSSGLAGRTSTDTQYF. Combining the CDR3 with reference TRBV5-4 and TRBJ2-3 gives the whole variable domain ETGVTQSPTHLIKTRGQQVTLRCSSQSGHNTVSWYQQALGQGPQFIFQYYREEENGRGNFPPRFSGLQFPNYSSELNVNALELDDSALYLCASSSGLAGRTSTDTQYFGPGTRLTVL.

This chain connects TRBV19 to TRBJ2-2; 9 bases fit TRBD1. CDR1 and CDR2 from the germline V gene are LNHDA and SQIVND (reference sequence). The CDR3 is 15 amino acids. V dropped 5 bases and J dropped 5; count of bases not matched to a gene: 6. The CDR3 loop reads CASSVQGARTGELFF. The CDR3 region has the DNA TGTGCCAGTAGTGTACAGGGGGCGCGGACCGGGGAGCTGTTTTTT.